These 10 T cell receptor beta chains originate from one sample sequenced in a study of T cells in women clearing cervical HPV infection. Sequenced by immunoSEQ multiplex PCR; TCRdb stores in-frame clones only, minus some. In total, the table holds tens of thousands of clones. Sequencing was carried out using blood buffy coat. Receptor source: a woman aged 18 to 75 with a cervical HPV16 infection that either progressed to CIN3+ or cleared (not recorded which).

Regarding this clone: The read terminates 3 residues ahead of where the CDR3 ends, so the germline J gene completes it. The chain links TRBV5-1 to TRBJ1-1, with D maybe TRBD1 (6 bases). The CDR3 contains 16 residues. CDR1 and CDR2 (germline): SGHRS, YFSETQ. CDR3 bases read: TGCGCCAGCAGCTTGGCTGACACAGGGTACCCCCGGGGT. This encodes CASSLADTGYPRG. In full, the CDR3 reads CASSLADTGYPRGAFF.

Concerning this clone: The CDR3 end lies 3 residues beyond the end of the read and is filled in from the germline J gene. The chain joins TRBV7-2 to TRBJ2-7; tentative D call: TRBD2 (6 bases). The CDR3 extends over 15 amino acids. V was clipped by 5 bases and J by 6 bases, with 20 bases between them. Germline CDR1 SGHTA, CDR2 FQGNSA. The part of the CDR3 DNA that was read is TGTGCCAGCAGCACCAGACCCGGGGGAGTTTCCGAG. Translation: CASSTRPGGVSE. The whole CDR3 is CASSTRPGGVSEQYF.

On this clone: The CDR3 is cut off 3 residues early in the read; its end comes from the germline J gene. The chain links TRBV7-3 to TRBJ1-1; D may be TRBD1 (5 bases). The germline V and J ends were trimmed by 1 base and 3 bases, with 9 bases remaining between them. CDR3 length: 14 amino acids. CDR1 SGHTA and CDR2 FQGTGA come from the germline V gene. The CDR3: CASSLRGGDTEAFF. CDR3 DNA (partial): TGTGCCAGCAGCTTAAGAGGAGGGGACACTGAA.

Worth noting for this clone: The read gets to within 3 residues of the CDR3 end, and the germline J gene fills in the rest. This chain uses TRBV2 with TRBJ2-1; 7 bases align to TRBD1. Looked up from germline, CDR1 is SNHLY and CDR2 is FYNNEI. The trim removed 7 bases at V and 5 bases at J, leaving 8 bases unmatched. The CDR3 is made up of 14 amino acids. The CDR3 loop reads CASKPPGQNNEQFF. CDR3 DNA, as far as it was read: TGTGCCAGCAAGCCCCCGGGACAGAACAATGAG.

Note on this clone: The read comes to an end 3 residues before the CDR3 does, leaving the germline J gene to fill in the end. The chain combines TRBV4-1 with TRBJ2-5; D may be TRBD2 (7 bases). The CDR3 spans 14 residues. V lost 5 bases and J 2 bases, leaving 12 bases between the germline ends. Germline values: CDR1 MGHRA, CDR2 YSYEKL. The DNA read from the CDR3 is TGCGCCAGCAGCTACGGGGGGCAGCAAGAGACC. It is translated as CASSYGGQQET. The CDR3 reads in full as CASSYGGQQETQYF.

This CDR3 is CAWEDRVAEAFF. CDR3 bases read: TGTGCCTGGGAGGACAGGGTTGCTGAA. The genes are TRBV30 and TRBJ1-1, with TRBD1 identical over 8 bases. The read gets to within 3 residues of the CDR3 end, and the germline J gene fills in the rest. V lost 5 bases to trimming and J lost 6 bases; unmatched junction nucleotides: 5. The CDR3 loop spans 12 amino acids. CDR1 GTSNPN and CDR2 SVGIG come from the germline V gene (reference sequence).

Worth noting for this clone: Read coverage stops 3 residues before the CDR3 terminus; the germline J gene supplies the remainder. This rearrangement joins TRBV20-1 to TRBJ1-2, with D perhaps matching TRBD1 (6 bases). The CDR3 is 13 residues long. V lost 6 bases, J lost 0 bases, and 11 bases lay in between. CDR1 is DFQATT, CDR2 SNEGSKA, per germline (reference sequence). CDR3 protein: CSAQDSPNYGYTF. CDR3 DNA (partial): TGCAGTGCCCAGGACAGCCCTAACTATGGC.

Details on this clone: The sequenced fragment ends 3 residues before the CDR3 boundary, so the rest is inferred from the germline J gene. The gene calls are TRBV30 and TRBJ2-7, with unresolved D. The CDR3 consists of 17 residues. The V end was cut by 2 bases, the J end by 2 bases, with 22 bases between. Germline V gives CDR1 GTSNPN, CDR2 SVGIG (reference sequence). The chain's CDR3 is CAWSMEFSLTQTYEQYF. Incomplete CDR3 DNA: TGTGCCTGGAGTATGGAATTTAGCCTTACCCAAACCTACGAG.

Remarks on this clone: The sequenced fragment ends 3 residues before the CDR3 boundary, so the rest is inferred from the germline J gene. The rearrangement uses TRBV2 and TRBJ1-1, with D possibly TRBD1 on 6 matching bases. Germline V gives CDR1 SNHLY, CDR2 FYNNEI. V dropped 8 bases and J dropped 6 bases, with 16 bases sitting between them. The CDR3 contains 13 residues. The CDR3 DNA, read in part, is TGTGCCAGCCCTAACGGAGGGGGTCCTGAA. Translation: CASPNGGGPE. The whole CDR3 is CASPNGGGPEAFF.

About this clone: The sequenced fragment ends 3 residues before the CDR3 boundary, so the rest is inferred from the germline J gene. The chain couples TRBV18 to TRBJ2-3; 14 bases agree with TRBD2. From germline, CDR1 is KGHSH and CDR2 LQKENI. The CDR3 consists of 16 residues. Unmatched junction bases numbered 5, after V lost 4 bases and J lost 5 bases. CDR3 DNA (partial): TGTGCCAGCTCACGGGGACTAGCGGGAGATAAAGATACG. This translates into CASSRGLAGDKDT. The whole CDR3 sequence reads CASSRGLAGDKDTQYF. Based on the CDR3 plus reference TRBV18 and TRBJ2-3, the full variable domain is NAGVMQNPRHLVRRRGQEARLRCSPMKGHSHVYWYRQLPEEGLKFMVYLQKENIIDESGMPKERFSAEFPKEGPSILRIQQVVRGDSAAYFCASSRGLAGDKDTQYFGPGTRLTVL.